The present T cell receptor beta chain was sequenced within a study of blood T cell repertoires in COVID-19. Germline CDR1 SEHNR, CDR2 FQNEAQ (reference sequence). CDR3 length equals 14 residues. Trimming stripped 4 bases from V and 3 bases from J, with 13 bases between. Resolution of symptoms, clearance, or two negative PCRs was present in recovered Cohort 3 donors. Profiled with immunoSEQ multiplex PCR; TCRdb holds only in-frame clones, not every one. Of almost 250,000 clones listed, around 89% were seen once; the top ten hold about 4%. The material sequenced was PBMCs or T cells enriched from blood (not recorded which). The chain is built from TRBV7-9 and TRBJ2-7; tentatively, D is TRBD1 (5 bases). The receptor comes from a woman in her twenties or thirties who had recovered from COVID-19. This CDR3 reads CASSSFRTNYEQYF. CDR3 DNA sequence: TGTGCCAGCAGCTCTTTTAGGACAAACTACGAGCAGTACTTC.